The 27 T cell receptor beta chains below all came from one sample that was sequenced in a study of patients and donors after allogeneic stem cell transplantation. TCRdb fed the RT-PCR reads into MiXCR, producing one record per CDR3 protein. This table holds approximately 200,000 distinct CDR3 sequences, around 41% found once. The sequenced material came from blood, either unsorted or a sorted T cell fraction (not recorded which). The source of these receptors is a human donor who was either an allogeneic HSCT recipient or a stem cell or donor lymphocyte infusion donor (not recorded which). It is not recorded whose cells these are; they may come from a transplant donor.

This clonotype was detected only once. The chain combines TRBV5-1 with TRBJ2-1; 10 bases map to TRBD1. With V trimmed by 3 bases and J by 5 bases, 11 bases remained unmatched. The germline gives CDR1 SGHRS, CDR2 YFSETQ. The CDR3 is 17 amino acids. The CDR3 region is CASSSFGTGDFDNEQFF. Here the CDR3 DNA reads TGCGCCAGCAGCTCGTTCGGGACAGGGGATTTTGACAATGAGCAGTTCTTC.

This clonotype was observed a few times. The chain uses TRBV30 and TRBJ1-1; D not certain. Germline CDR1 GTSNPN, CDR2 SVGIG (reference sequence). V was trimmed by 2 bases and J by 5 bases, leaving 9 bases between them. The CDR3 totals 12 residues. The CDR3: CAWSRVGTEAFF. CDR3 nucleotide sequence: TGTGCCTGGAGTAGGGTGGGTACTGAAGCTTTCTTT. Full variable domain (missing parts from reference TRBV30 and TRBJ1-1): SQTIHQWPATLVQPVGSPLSLECTVEGTSNPNLYWYRQAAGRGLQLLFYSVGIGQISSEVPQNLSASRPQDRQFILSSKKLLLSDSGFYLCAWSRVGTEAFFGQGTRLTVV.

CDR3 amino acids: CSVARQGLEKLFF. CDR3 DNA sequence: TGCAGCGTTGCGAGGCAGGGACTTGAAAAACTGTTTTTT. The chain carries TRBV29-1 and TRBJ1-4, with D possibly TRBD1 on 5 matching bases. The ends were cut back, 4 bases at V and 7 bases at J, with 13 bases in the middle. This CDR3 comprises 13 residues. Germline V gives CDR1 SQVTM, CDR2 ANQGSEA.

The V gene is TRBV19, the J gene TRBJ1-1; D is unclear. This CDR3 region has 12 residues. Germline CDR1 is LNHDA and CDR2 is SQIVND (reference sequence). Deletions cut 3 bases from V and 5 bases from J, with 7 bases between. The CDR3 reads CASSMRGTEAFF. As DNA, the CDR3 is TGTGCCAGTAGTATGCGCGGGACTGAAGCTTTCTTT.

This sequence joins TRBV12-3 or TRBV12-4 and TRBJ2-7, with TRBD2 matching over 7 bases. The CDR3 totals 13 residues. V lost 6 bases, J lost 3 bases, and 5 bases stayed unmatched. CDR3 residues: CASSPGLYYEQYF. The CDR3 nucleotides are TGTGCCAGCAGCCCGGGACTATACTACGAGCAGTACTTC.

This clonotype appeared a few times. The CDR3 region is CASSLESIDSGNTEAFF. DNA for the CDR3: TGTGCCAGCAGCTTAGAGTCTATAGATTCGGGGAACACTGAAGCTTTCTTT. The chain joins TRBV7-6 to TRBJ1-1; no clear D gene. Germline V gene sequence: CDR1 SGHVS, CDR2 FNYEAQ. With 1 base removed from V and 1 base from J, the gap between germline ends came to 16 bases. This CDR3 comprises 17 residues. The full variable domain, its missing parts supplied by reference TRBV7-6 and TRBJ1-1, is GAGVSQSPRYKVTKRGQDVALRCDPISGHVSLYWYRQALGQGPEFLTYFNYEAQQDKSGLPNDRFSAERPEGSISTLTIQRTEQRDSAMYRCASSLESIDSGNTEAFFGQGTRLTVV.

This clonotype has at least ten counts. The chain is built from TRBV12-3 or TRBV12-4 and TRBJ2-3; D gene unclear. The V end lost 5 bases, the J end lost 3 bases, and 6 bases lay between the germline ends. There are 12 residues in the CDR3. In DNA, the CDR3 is TGTGCCAGCAGTCCCGAGACAGATACGCAGTATTTT. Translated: CASSPETDTQYF.

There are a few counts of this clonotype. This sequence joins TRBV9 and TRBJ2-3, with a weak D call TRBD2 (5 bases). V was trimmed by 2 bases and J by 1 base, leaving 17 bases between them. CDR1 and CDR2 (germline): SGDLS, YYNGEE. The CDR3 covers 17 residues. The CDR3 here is CASSVGTVPGGTDTQYF. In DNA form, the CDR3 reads TGTGCCAGCAGCGTGGGTACAGTCCCCGGGGGCACAGATACGCAGTATTTT. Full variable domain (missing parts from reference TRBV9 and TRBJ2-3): DSGVTQTPKHLITATGQRVTLRCSPRSGDLSVYWYQQSLDQGLQFLIQYYNGEERAKGNILERFSAQQFPDLHSELNLSSLELGDSALYFCASSVGTVPGGTDTQYFGPGTRLTVL.

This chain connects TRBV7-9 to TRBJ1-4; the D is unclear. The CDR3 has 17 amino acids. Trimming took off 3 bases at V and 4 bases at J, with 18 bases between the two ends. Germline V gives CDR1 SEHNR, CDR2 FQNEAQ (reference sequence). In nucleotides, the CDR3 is TGTGCCAGCAGCTTCTTAGCCCCCGCGCCGTTTAATGAAAAACTGTTTTTT. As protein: CASSFLAPAPFNEKLFF.

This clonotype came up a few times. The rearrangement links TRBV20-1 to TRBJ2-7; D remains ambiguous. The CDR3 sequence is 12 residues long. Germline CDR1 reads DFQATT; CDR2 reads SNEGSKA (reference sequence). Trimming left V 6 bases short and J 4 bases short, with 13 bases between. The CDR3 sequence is CSASEEPYEQYF. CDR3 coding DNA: TGCAGTGCCTCAGAGGAACCGTACGAGCAGTACTTC.

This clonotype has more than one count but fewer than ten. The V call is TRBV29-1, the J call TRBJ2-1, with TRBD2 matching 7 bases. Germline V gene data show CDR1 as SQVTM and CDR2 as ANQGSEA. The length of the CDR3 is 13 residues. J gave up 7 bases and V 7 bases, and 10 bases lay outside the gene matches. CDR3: CSADQGLFNEQFF. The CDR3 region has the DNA TGCAGCGCCGACCAGGGACTATTTAATGAGCAGTTCTTC.

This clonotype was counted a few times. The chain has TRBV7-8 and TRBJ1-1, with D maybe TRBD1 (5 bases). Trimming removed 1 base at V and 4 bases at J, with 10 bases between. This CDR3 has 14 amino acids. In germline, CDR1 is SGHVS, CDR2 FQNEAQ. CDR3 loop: CASSLGGESTEAFF. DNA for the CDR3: TGTGCCAGCAGCTTAGGAGGGGAGAGCACTGAAGCTTTCTTT. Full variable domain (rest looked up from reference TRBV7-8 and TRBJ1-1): GAGVSQSPRYKVAKRGQDVALRCDPISGHVSLFWYQQALGQGPEFLTYFQNEAQLDKSGLPSDRFFAERPEGSVSTLKIQRTQQEDSAVYLCASSLGGESTEAFFGQGTRLTVV.

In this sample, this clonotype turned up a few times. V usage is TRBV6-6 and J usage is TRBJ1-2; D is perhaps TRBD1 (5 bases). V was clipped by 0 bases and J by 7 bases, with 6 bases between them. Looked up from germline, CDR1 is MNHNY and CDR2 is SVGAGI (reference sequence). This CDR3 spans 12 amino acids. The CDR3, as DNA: TGTGCCAGCAGTTACTCCGGGGGTGGCTACACCTTC. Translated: CASSYSGGGYTF.

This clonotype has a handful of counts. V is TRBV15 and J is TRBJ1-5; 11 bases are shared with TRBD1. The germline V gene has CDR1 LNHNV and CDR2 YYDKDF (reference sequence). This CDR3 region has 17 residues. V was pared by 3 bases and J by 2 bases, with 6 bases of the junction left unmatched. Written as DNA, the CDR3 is TGTGCCACCAGCAGGGGGACAGGGGGGACTGGCAATCAGCCCCAGCATTTT. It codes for CATSRGTGGTGNQPQHF.

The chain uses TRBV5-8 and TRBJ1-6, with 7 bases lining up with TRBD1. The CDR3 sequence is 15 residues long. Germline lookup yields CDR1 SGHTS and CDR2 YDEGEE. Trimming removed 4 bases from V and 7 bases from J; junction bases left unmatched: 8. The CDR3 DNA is TGTGCCAGCAGCACCACCGGGACAGAGAATTCACCCCTCCACTTT. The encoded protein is CASSTTGTENSPLHF.

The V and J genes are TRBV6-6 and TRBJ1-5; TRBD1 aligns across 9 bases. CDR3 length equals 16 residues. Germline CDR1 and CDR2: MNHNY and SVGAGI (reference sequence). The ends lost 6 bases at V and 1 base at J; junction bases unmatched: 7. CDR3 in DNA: TGTGCCAGCAGGGGTGACAGGGGGGTGAGCAATCAGCCCCAGCATTTT. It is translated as CASRGDRGVSNQPQHF.

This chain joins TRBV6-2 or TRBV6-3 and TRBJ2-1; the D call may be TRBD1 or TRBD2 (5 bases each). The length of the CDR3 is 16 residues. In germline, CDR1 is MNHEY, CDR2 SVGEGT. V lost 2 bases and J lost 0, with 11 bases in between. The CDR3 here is CASSYGDESSYNEQFF. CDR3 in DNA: TGTGCCAGCAGTTACGGGGACGAGAGCTCCTACAATGAGCAGTTCTTC.

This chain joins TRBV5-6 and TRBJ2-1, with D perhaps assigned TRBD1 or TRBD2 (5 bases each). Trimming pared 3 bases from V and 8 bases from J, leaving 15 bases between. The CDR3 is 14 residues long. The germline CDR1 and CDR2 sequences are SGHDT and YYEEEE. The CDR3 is CASSYVGVADEQFF. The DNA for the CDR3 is TGTGCCAGCAGCTATGTGGGGGTGGCCGATGAGCAGTTCTTC.

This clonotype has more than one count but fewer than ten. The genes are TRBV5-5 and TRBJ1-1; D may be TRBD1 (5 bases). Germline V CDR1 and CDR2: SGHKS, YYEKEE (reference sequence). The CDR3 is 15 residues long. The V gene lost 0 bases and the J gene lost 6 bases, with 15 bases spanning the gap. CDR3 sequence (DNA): TGTGCCAGCAGCTTGGTAGGTGGTGCGGGGGCTGAAGCTTTCTTT. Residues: CASSLVGGAGAEAFF.

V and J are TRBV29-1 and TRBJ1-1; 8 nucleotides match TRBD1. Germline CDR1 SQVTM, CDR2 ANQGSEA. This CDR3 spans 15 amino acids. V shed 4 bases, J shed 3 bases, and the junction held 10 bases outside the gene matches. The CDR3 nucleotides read TGCAGCGTTGGCGGTAGACAGGGGCGGCACACTGAAGCTTTCTTT. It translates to CSVGGRQGRHTEAFF.

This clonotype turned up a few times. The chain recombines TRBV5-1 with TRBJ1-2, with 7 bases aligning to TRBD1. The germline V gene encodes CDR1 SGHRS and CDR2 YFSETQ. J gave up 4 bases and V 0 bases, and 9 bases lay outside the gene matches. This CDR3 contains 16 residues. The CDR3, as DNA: TGCGCCAGCAGCTTGGCCTTCACACAGGGGATCTATGGCTACACCTTC. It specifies CASSLAFTQGIYGYTF.

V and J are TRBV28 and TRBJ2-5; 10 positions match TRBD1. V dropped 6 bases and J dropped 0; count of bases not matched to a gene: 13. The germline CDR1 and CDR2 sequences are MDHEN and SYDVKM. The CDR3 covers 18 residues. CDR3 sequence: CASSYRRDRGLYQETQYF. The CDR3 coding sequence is TGTGCCAGCAGCTACCGCCGGGACAGGGGTTTGTACCAAGAGACCCAGTACTTC.

CDR3 coding DNA: TGTGCCAGCAGCGTAGGACCGGTCCCCGGGGACACTGAAGCTTTCTTT. Its translation is CASSVGPVPGDTEAFF. V and J are TRBV9 and TRBJ1-1; no definite D call. The CDR3 is 16 residues long. V was pared by 0 bases and J by 3 bases, with 15 bases between. From germline, CDR1 is SGDLS and CDR2 YYNGEE.

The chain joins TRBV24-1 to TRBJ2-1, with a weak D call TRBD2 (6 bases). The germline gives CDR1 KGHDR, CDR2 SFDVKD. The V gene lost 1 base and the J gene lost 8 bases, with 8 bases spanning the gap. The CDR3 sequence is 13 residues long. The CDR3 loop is CATSDFSGDEQFF. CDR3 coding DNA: TGTGCCACCAGTGATTTTTCGGGAGATGAGCAGTTCTTC.

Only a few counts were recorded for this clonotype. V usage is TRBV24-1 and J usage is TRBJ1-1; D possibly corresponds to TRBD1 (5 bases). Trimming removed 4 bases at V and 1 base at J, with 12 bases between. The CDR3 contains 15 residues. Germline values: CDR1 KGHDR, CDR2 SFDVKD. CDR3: CATSDTGTGNTEAFF. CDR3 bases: TGTGCCACCAGTGACACCGGGACTGGGAACACTGAAGCTTTCTTT.

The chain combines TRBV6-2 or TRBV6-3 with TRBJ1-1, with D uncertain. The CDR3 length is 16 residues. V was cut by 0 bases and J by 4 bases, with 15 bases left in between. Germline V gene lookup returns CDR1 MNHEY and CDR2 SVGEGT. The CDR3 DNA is TGTGCCAGCAGTTACTCTTTTGGAGGGAGTGTCACTGAAGCTTTCTTT. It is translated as CASSYSFGGSVTEAFF.

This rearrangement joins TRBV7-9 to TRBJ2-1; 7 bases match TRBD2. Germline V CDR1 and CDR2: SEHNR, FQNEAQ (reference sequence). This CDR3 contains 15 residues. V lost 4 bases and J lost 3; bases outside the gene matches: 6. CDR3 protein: CASSSPSGVYNEQFF. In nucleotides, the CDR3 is TGTGCCAGCAGCTCTCCTAGCGGAGTCTACAATGAGCAGTTCTTC.